A single sample is the source of the 20 T cell receptor beta chains below, sequenced in a study of blood T cell repertoires in COVID-19. The method was immunoSEQ multiplex PCR; TCRdb's version includes in-frame clones alone and lacks a portion of them. The table has 70,000 to 80,000 clones, 80% seen once; the top ten hold about 12%. The sample comprised peripheral blood. Receptor source: a human donor in a cohort sampled during active COVID-19.

The CDR3 spells CASSGLGEANEQFF. The DNA of the CDR3 is TGTGCCAGCAGTGGACTAGGGGAGGCCAATGAGCAGTTCTTC. The V call is TRBV27, the J call TRBJ2-1; 7 bases match TRBD2. Per the germline V gene, CDR1 is MNHEY and CDR2 is SMNVEV (reference sequence). CDR3 length equals 14 residues. V lost 5 bases to trimming and J lost 6 bases; unmatched junction nucleotides: 7.

This clone was seen many times. The chain couples TRBV5-4 to TRBJ2-2; 7 bases agree with TRBD1. Germline trimming cut 4 bases from V and 1 base from J; bases unmatched to any gene: 7. The CDR3 has 16 amino acids. CDR1 is SGHNT and CDR2 is YYREEE in the germline V gene (reference sequence). The CDR3 loop is CASSRTGTENTGELFF. CDR3 DNA sequence: TGTGCCAGCAGCCGTACCGGGACAGAGAACACCGGGGAGCTGTTTTTT.

The chain carries TRBV28 and TRBJ2-7, with 11 bases matching TRBD1. This CDR3 is built from 14 residues. The J segment lost 6 bases and the V segment lost 7 bases, leaving 8 bases of the junction unmatched. Germline loops: CDR1 MDHEN, CDR2 SYDVKM. This chain's CDR3 is CASTPGTGGFEQYF. The CDR3 region has the DNA TGTGCCAGCACCCCCGGGACAGGGGGGTTCGAGCAGTACTTC.

This chain connects TRBV24-1 to TRBJ1-2, with 10 bases fitting TRBD1. The V gene's germline CDR1 is KGHDR and CDR2 SFDVKD. The V segment lost 4 bases and the J segment 6 bases; nucleotides outside the gene matches: 7. The CDR3 has 15 amino acids. The CDR3 DNA reads TGTGCCACCAGTGACCCCCACGGGACAGGGGATGGCTACACCTTC. Protein sequence: CATSDPHGTGDGYTF.

This chain connects TRBV7-9 to TRBJ2-5, with 7 nucleotides matching TRBD2. Unmatched junction bases numbered 7, after V lost 5 bases and J lost 1 base. CDR3 size: 15 residues. Germline values: CDR1 SEHNR, CDR2 FQNEAQ (reference sequence). The CDR3, as DNA: TGTGCCAGCAGCCGCGGGGGACTCCGCCAAGAGACCCAGTACTTC. Amino acid sequence: CASSRGGLRQETQYF.

The V call is TRBV11-2, the J call TRBJ2-5; 11 bases map to TRBD2. This CDR3 is 16 amino acids long. Germline V lookup: CDR1 SGHAT, CDR2 FQNNGV. V lost 5 bases and J lost 4; bases outside the gene matches: 9. Here the CDR3 reads CASSPNIAGGAETQYF. For the CDR3, the DNA is TGTGCCAGCAGCCCCAATATAGCGGGGGGGGCAGAGACCCAGTACTTC.

The chain combines TRBV5-1 with TRBJ2-1; TRBD2 matches 12 bases. Trimming removed 4 bases from V and 7 bases from J; junction bases left unmatched: 6. The CDR3 covers 15 residues. Per the germline V gene, CDR1 is SGHRS and CDR2 is YFSETQ. The CDR3 bases are TGCGCCAGCAGCCCATCTAGCGGGGGGGAGAATGAGCAGTTCTTC. Amino acids: CASSPSSGGENEQFF.

The chain employs TRBV27 and TRBJ2-5; TRBD2 matches 7 bases. V was pared by 8 bases and J by 1 base, with 4 bases of the junction left unmatched. The CDR3 loop spans 13 amino acids. Germline values: CDR1 MNHEY, CDR2 SMNVEV (reference sequence). CDR3 in DNA: TGTGCCAGCTGGCCTAGCGGCCAAGAGACCCAGTACTTC. Translated: CASWPSGQETQYF.

The gene calls are TRBV18 and TRBJ1-1; D remains unclear. Germline V gene lookup returns CDR1 KGHSH and CDR2 LQKENI. CDR3 length: 14 amino acids. The V and J ends lost 1 base and 3 bases respectively, with 9 bases between them. The CDR3 bases are TGTGCCAGCTCACCACTCGAGAGTTACACTGAAGCTTTCTTT. As protein: CASSPLESYTEAFF.

The genes are TRBV13 and TRBJ2-5, with 8 bases lining up with TRBD2. The length of the CDR3 is 15 residues. V was pared by 5 bases and J by 2 bases, with 7 bases of the junction left unmatched. CDR1 is PRHDT, CDR2 FYEKMQ, per germline (reference sequence). CDR3 nucleotide sequence: TGTGCCAGCAGCCCCCCCGGGGGGGGGCAAGAGACCCAGTACTTC. Translated: CASSPPGGGQETQYF. The variable domain in full, completed from reference TRBV13 and TRBJ2-5, reads AAGVIQSPRHLIKEKRETATLKCYPIPRHDTVYWYQQGPGQDPQFLISFYEKMQSDKGSIPDRFSAQQFSDYHSELNMSSLELGDSALYFCASSPPGGGQETQYFGPGTRLLVL.

This chain connects TRBV7-2 to TRBJ2-3; 16 bases align to TRBD2. The CDR3 totals 18 residues. V trimming: 0 bases; J trimming: 4 bases; junction bases outside the gene matches: 4. From germline, CDR1 is SGHTA and CDR2 FQGNSA. CDR3 amino acids: CASSLAGTSGGAADTQYF. The CDR3 DNA is TGTGCCAGCAGCTTAGCGGGGACTAGCGGGGGGGCCGCAGATACGCAGTATTTT.

The chain links TRBV4-3 to TRBJ2-1, with TRBD2 identical over 10 bases. Germline CDR1 and CDR2: LGHNA and YSLEER. CDR3 length: 18 residues. Losses at the gene ends were 0 bases for V and 0 bases for J; bases not matched to a gene: 5. The CDR3 nucleotides are TGCGCCAGCAGCCAAGATTACGGGACTAGCGACTCCTACAATGAGCAGTTCTTC. Its translation: CASSQDYGTSDSYNEQFF.

There are a few counts of this clone. The rearrangement uses TRBV4-3 and TRBJ1-4; weak D call: TRBD1 (6 bases). Trimming removed 0 bases at V and 8 bases at J, with 16 bases between. CDR1 LGHNA and CDR2 YSLEER come from the germline V gene. The CDR3 consists of 16 residues. The CDR3: CASSQEQGRVGEKLFF. Here the CDR3 DNA reads TGCGCCAGCAGCCAAGAACAGGGTCGCGTGGGAGAAAAACTGTTTTTT.

The chain links TRBV7-8 to TRBJ2-3, with TRBD2 identical over 9 bases. CDR1 is SGHVS, CDR2 FQNEAQ, per germline. The CDR3 has 14 amino acids. The trim removed 3 bases at V and 3 bases at J, leaving 1 base unmatched. The CDR3 bases are TGTGCCAGCAGCTTTAGCGGGAGAACAGATACGCAGTATTTT. Translated, it gives CASSFSGRTDTQYF.

The chain employs TRBV9 and TRBJ2-3; 12 bases fit TRBD2. The CDR3 is 16 amino acids. Germline loops: CDR1 SGDLS, CDR2 YYNGEE. Unmatched junction bases numbered 5, after V lost 4 bases and J lost 2 bases. The CDR3 loop is CASSPRTSGDTDTQYF. CDR3 nucleotides: TGTGCCAGCAGCCCACGGACTAGCGGGGACACAGATACGCAGTATTTT.

The rearrangement links TRBV7-9 to TRBJ2-2; 7 nucleotides align to TRBD2. The V gene's germline CDR1 is SEHNR and CDR2 FQNEAQ (reference sequence). This CDR3 region has 16 residues. With 1 base clipped from V and 4 bases from J, the junction kept 6 bases outside the gene matches. CDR3 sequence: CASSLVGGRVTGELFF. In nucleotides, the CDR3 is TGTGCCAGCAGCTTAGTAGGCGGGAGAGTCACCGGGGAGCTGTTTTTT.

V gene TRBV30 combines with J gene TRBJ1-3, with D tentatively TRBD1 (5 bases). CDR3 length: 14 residues. The V gene lost 4 bases and the J gene lost 4 bases, with 14 bases spanning the gap. Per germline, CDR1 GTSNPN and CDR2 SVGIG (reference sequence). CDR3 nucleotides: TGTGCCTGGAACGAACGACAGAGGGGAAACACCATATATTTT. This gives the protein CAWNERQRGNTIYF. Drawing the rest from reference TRBV30 and TRBJ1-3, the complete variable domain is SQTIHQWPATLVQPVGSPLSLECTVEGTSNPNLYWYRQAAGRGLQLLFYSVGIGQISSEVPQNLSASRPQDRQFILSSKKLLLSDSGFYLCAWNERQRGNTIYFGEGSWLTVV.

The chain combines TRBV10-1 with TRBJ2-7; TRBD1 matches 7 bases. Trimming at V came to 2 bases and at J to 3 bases, leaving 7 bases not matched to a gene. The CDR3 loop spans 15 amino acids. CDR1 and CDR2 (germline): WNHNN, SYGVQD (reference sequence). The DNA of the CDR3 is TGCGCCAGCAGTGAGCCCAGGGGGTCCCGCTACGAGCAGTACGTC. Its translation is CASSEPRGSRYEQYV.

This chain connects TRBV6-5 to TRBJ1-3, with D possibly TRBD1 on 5 matching bases. Trimming shortened V by 7 bases and J by 1 base, and 11 bases separated the two germline ends. The length of the CDR3 is 14 residues. Germline CDR1 reads MNHEY; CDR2 reads SVGAGI. The CDR3 is CASIPQASGNTIYF. The CDR3 bases are TGTGCCAGCATCCCACAGGCATCTGGAAACACCATATATTTT.

The V and J genes are TRBV4-3 and TRBJ2-2; 7 positions agree with TRBD1. CDR1 is LGHNA and CDR2 is YSLEER in the germline V gene. There are 15 residues in the CDR3. The V segment lost 3 bases and the J segment 4 bases; nucleotides outside the gene matches: 5. The CDR3 protein is CASSQRDRGTGELFF. The CDR3 DNA sequence: TGCGCCAGCAGCCAGAGGGACAGAGGCACCGGGGAGCTGTTTTTT.